The 4 T cell receptor beta chains below all came from one sample that was sequenced in a study of T cells in Graves' hyperthyroidism and ophthalmopathy. What was amplified from RNA transcripts were TCR beta CDR3 regions. TCR CDR3 regions were first amplified by RT-PCR with HTBI primers. TCRdb re-derived calls from the multiplex PCR reads in MiXCR, one entry per CDR3 protein. Seen here are some 600,000 distinct CDR3 sequences, about 15% observed once, and the top ten hold roughly 5.5%. Sequenced sample: blood. The origin of the receptors is a woman younger than 45 with Graves' hyperthyroidism that later progressed to Graves' ophthalmopathy.

This clonotype was seen a few times. The chain combines TRBV9 with TRBJ1-2, with TRBD1 identical over 8 bases. The V and J ends lost 2 bases and 7 bases, in that order; junction bases with no gene match: 13. This CDR3 has 16 amino acids. CDR1 is SGDLS, CDR2 YYNGEE, per germline. CDR3 loop: CASSVSDRDPGGGYTF. CDR3 bases: TGTGCCAGCAGCGTGTCGGACAGGGACCCTGGTGGTGGCTACACCTTC.

This clonotype was observed many times. The chain joins TRBV11-2 to TRBJ2-7, with D uncertain. The germline V gene has CDR1 SGHAT and CDR2 FQNNGV. CDR3 length: 12 amino acids. Trimming removed 3 bases at V and 5 bases at J, with 8 bases between. CDR3 sequence reads: CASSFITNEQYF. For the CDR3, the DNA is TGTGCCAGCAGCTTTATTACCAACGAGCAGTACTTC.

This clonotype was seen only once. The rearrangement uses TRBV6-5 and TRBJ1-5; TRBD1 aligns across 8 bases. With 4 bases clipped from V and 3 bases from J, the junction kept 8 bases outside the gene matches. CDR3 length equals 16 residues. Germline V gene sequence: CDR1 MNHEY, CDR2 SVGAGI. CDR3 nucleotide sequence: TGTGCCAGCAGTTCGTTAGGACAGGGCGCCAATCAGCCCCAGCATTTT. It translates to CASSSLGQGANQPQHF.

The chain employs TRBV27 and TRBJ2-7; 10 bases match TRBD2. V shed 4 bases and J 4 bases; nucleotides not matched to a gene: 7. The CDR3 contains 15 residues. CDR1 is MNHEY and CDR2 is SMNVEV in the germline V gene (reference sequence). CDR3: CASSWQREGQYEQYF. The CDR3 coding sequence is TGTGCCAGCAGTTGGCAGCGGGAGGGCCAGTACGAGCAGTACTTC.